These T cell receptor beta chains were read from a single sample in a study of cytomegalovirus exposure and HLA in healthy donors. Sequencing was performed with immunoSEQ multiplex PCR; in TCRdb, only in-frame clones are kept and a portion is missing. The data show around 200,000 clones, about four fifths seen once. The material sequenced was PBMCs. The receptors shown here come from a woman between 45 and 65 years old in good health and CMV-seropositive. Both conserved end residues are part of each CDR3. Fields, in order: CDR3 protein, CDR3 DNA, J gene, CDR3 length, D gene, clone size, V gene. The D gene is left open where the match is weak. Part of the rows lack a size; the others show once, few, many or a class for expanded clones.

CDR3: CASSVGGGASYGYTF
DNA: TGTGCCAGCAGCGTAGGTGGGGGCGCAAGCTATGGCTACACCTTC
J: TRBJ1-2
length: 15
D: -
size: once
V: TRBV9

CDR3: CASTAGGNTEAFF
DNA: TGTGCCAGCACCGCCGGGGGAAACACTGAAGCTTTCTTT
J: TRBJ1-1
length: 13
D: -
size: -
V: TRBV6-5

CDR3: CASSEDTYNSPLHF
DNA: TGTGCCAGCAGTGAGGACACCTATAATTCACCCCTCCACTTT
J: TRBJ1-6
length: 14
D: -
size: -
V: TRBV6-1

CDR3: CASSRQGSNYGYTF
DNA: TGTGCCAGCAGTAGACAGGGGTCTAACTATGGCTACACCTTC
J: TRBJ1-2
length: 14
D: TRBD1
size: -
V: TRBV7-9

CDR3: CASSAGYQGSYEKLFF
DNA: TGCGCCAGCAGCGCAGGCTATCAGGGGTCTTACGAAAAACTGTTTTTT
J: TRBJ1-4
length: 16
D: -
size: few
V: TRBV5-1

CDR3: CSVVTSGGASDTQYF
DNA: TGCAGCGTCGTTACTAGCGGGGGGGCATCAGATACGCAGTATTTT
J: TRBJ2-3
length: 15
D: TRBD2
size: -
V: TRBV29-1

CDR3: CASSLDLPGAEEQYF
DNA: TGTGCCAGCAGCTTAGATCTTCCAGGGGCCGAAGAGCAGTACTTC
J: TRBJ2-7
length: 15
D: -
size: -
V: TRBV11-2

CDR3: CASRETGARVQPQHF
DNA: TGTGCCAGCAGGGAGACAGGGGCTAGGGTTCAGCCCCAGCATTTT
J: TRBJ1-5
length: 15
D: TRBD1
size: once
V: TRBV2

CDR3: CASRMEKSQYGYTF
DNA: TGTGCCAGCAGGATGGAGAAAAGCCAGTATGGCTACACCTTC
J: TRBJ1-2
length: 14
D: -
size: -
V: TRBV2

CDR3: CASSRTSGVYEQYF
DNA: TGTGCCAGCAGTCGTACTAGCGGGGTCTACGAGCAGTACTTC
J: TRBJ2-7
length: 14
D: TRBD2
size: -
V: TRBV5-4

CDR3: CASSALTDMNTEAFF
DNA: TGCGCCAGCAGCGCCTTAACAGATATGAACACTGAAGCTTTCTTT
J: TRBJ1-1
length: 15
D: -
size: once
V: TRBV5-1

CDR3: CASSRGDGAGYTF
DNA: TGTGCCAGCAGCCGCGGGGACGGCGCTGGCTACACCTTC
J: TRBJ1-2
length: 13
D: -
size: -
V: TRBV7-2

CDR3: CASSVGVAGYVYNEQFF
DNA: TGTGCCAGCAGCGTAGGGGTAGCGGGGTATGTCTACAATGAGCAGTTCTTC
J: TRBJ2-1
length: 17
D: TRBD2
size: -
V: TRBV9

CDR3: CASSYRVVKGTDTQYF
DNA: TGTGCCAGCAGTTACCGGGTCGTAAAGGGCACAGATACGCAGTATTTT
J: TRBJ2-3
length: 16
D: -
size: once
V: TRBV6-6

CDR3: CASSAWRGLGDTQYF
DNA: TGTGCCAGCAGTGCTTGGCGGGGGCTTGGGGATACGCAGTATTTT
J: TRBJ2-3
length: 15
D: -
size: -
V: TRBV6-1

CDR3: CASSLVGRNTEAFF
DNA: TGTGCCAGCAGTTTAGTGGGGAGGAACACTGAAGCTTTCTTT
J: TRBJ1-1
length: 14
D: -
size: -
V: TRBV27

CDR3: CASRQGGTEAFF
DNA: TGTGCCAGCAGGCAGGGGGGCACTGAAGCTTTCTTT
J: TRBJ1-1
length: 12
D: TRBD1
size: few
V: TRBV4-2

CDR3: CASTYSDRKYEQYF
DNA: TGTGCCAGCACCTACAGCGACAGGAAATACGAGCAGTACTTC
J: TRBJ2-7
length: 14
D: -
size: -
V: TRBV5-4

CDR3: CASSAYQGANEKLFF
DNA: TGTGCCAGCAGTGCATATCAGGGGGCTAATGAAAAACTGTTTTTT
J: TRBJ1-4
length: 15
D: TRBD1
size: -
V: TRBV27

CDR3: CASRNSRGSYGYTF
DNA: TGTGCCAGCAGAAACTCGAGGGGGTCCTATGGCTACACCTTC
J: TRBJ1-2
length: 14
D: -
size: -
V: TRBV6-6

CDR3: CAISASGATDTQYF
DNA: TGTGCCATCAGTGCGTCGGGGGCGACAGATACGCAGTATTTT
J: TRBJ2-3
length: 14
D: -
size: -
V: TRBV10-3

CDR3: CASSPRPPISGANVLTF
DNA: TGTGCCAGCAGCCCGCGGCCCCCGATCTCTGGGGCCAACGTCCTGACTTTC
J: TRBJ2-6
length: 17
D: -
size: -
V: TRBV7-3

CDR3: CASSLVQGLRIGTEAFF
DNA: TGTGCCAGCAGCTTAGTCCAGGGCCTCAGGATTGGCACTGAAGCTTTCTTT
J: TRBJ1-1
length: 17
D: -
size: -
V: TRBV7-9

CDR3: CASSLGPSRGVKGTQYF
DNA: TGTGCCAGCAGCTTGGGTCCCTCGCGGGGGGTCAAAGGTACGCAGTATTTT
J: TRBJ2-3
length: 17
D: TRBD2
size: -
V: TRBV5-6

CDR3: CASSLIGQANYEQYF
DNA: TGCGCCAGCAGCTTGATCGGCCAGGCGAACTACGAGCAGTACTTC
J: TRBJ2-7
length: 15
D: -
size: -
V: TRBV5-1

CDR3: CASNQRTGELFF
DNA: TGTGCCAGTAACCAGCGGACCGGGGAGCTGTTTTTT
J: TRBJ2-2
length: 12
D: -
size: -
V: TRBV19

CDR3: CASGLPTVGQGGDEQYF
DNA: TGTGCTAGTGGTTTGCCAACCGTCGGGCAGGGCGGCGACGAGCAGTACTTC
J: TRBJ2-7
length: 17
D: -
size: once
V: TRBV12-5

CDR3: CASSRSGGGNTEAFF
DNA: TGTGCCAGTAGTCGATCAGGGGGCGGGAACACTGAAGCTTTCTTT
J: TRBJ1-1
length: 15
D: TRBD1
size: few
V: TRBV19

CDR3: CASSLTENQPQHF
DNA: TGTGCCAGTAGTCTGACAGAAAATCAGCCCCAGCATTTT
J: TRBJ1-5
length: 13
D: -
size: -
V: TRBV19

CDR3: CASSPQAGLGTGELFF
DNA: TGTGCCAGCAGCCCCCAGGCAGGGTTGGGCACCGGGGAGCTGTTTTTT
J: TRBJ2-2
length: 16
D: -
size: -
V: TRBV7-6

CDR3: CASSLHRPDTGELFF
DNA: TGCGCCAGCAGCTTGCACAGGCCCGACACCGGGGAGCTGTTTTTT
J: TRBJ2-2
length: 15
D: -
size: -
V: TRBV5-1

CDR3: CASSITGGPSQPQHF
DNA: TGTGCCAGTAGTATCACAGGGGGCCCGAGTCAGCCCCAGCATTTT
J: TRBJ1-5
length: 15
D: TRBD1
size: -
V: TRBV19

CDR3: CSVGGRTEAFF
DNA: TGCAGCGTTGGGGGCAGGACTGAAGCTTTCTTT
J: TRBJ1-1
length: 11
D: -
size: -
V: TRBV29-1

CDR3: CASSHGQVDGYTF
DNA: TGTGCCAGCTCACACGGACAGGTCGATGGCTACACCTTC
J: TRBJ1-2
length: 13
D: TRBD1
size: -
V: TRBV18

CDR3: CAIRPDRGGGHGYTF
DNA: TGTGCCATCAGACCTGACAGGGGAGGAGGACATGGCTACACCTTC
J: TRBJ1-2
length: 15
D: TRBD1
size: -
V: TRBV10-3

CDR3: CASSGTGTGRGEQYF
DNA: TGTGCCAGCAGTGGAACCGGGACAGGGAGAGGCGAGCAGTACTTC
J: TRBJ2-7
length: 15
D: TRBD1
size: once
V: TRBV6-5

CDR3: CASSLAQGNSPLHF
DNA: TGCGCCAGCAGCTTGGCGCAGGGTAATTCACCCCTCCACTTT
J: TRBJ1-6
length: 14
D: -
size: -
V: TRBV5-1

CDR3: CASSPRLGNTEAFF
DNA: TGTGCCAGCAGCCCCCGACTTGGGAACACTGAAGCTTTCTTT
J: TRBJ1-1
length: 14
D: -
size: -
V: TRBV9

CDR3: CASSFRDRSYEQYF
DNA: TGTGCCAGTTCTTTCCGGGACAGGTCCTACGAGCAGTACTTC
J: TRBJ2-7
length: 14
D: TRBD1
size: -
V: TRBV6-1

CDR3: CASSAVNSGGPETQYF
DNA: TGTGCCAGCAGCGCAGTGAATAGCGGGGGGCCGGAGACCCAGTACTTC
J: TRBJ2-5
length: 16
D: TRBD2
size: once
V: TRBV11-3

CDR3: CASSIGGTIPIYF
DNA: TGTGCCAGCAGCATTGGGGGGACGATCCCCATATATTTT
J: TRBJ1-3
length: 13
D: -
size: -
V: TRBV13

CDR3: CASSLWRGANYGYTF
DNA: TGTGCCAGCAGCTTATGGCGGGGAGCTAACTATGGCTACACCTTC
J: TRBJ1-2
length: 15
D: -
size: few
V: TRBV7-9

CDR3: CASRLDSNQPQHF
DNA: TGCGCCAGCAGATTAGATAGCAATCAGCCCCAGCATTTT
J: TRBJ1-5
length: 13
D: -
size: few
V: TRBV10-1

CDR3: CASSPDTSYNEQFF
DNA: TGTGCCAGCAGCCCGGACACCTCCTACAATGAGCAGTTCTTC
J: TRBJ2-1
length: 14
D: -
size: -
V: TRBV5-6

CDR3: CASSSPGTPGAKNIQYF
DNA: TGTGCCAGCAGTTCCCCAGGGACTCCGGGGGCCAAAAACATTCAGTACTTC
J: TRBJ2-4
length: 17
D: -
size: -
V: TRBV27

CDR3: CASTYGTVNNYGYTF
DNA: TGTGCCAGTACCTACGGGACAGTTAATAACTATGGCTACACCTTC
J: TRBJ1-2
length: 15
D: TRBD1
size: -
V: TRBV19

CDR3: CASSPTAGTVSGNTIYF
DNA: TGTGCCAGCTCACCTACCGCCGGGACAGTCTCTGGAAACACCATATATTTT
J: TRBJ1-3
length: 17
D: TRBD1
size: -
V: TRBV18

CDR3: CASSFTGFSGNTIYF
DNA: TGTGCCAGCAGTTTCACAGGGTTTTCTGGAAACACCATATATTTT
J: TRBJ1-3
length: 15
D: -
size: once
V: TRBV7-9

CDR3: CASSLQNYGYTF
DNA: TGTGCCAGCAGCTTACAGAACTATGGCTACACCTTC
J: TRBJ1-2
length: 12
D: -
size: -
V: TRBV9